This T cell receptor (beta chain) appears in the sequencing data of a study of T cell responses to AZD1222 COVID-19 vaccine. Assay: immunoSEQ multiplex PCR; the TCRdb copy retains only in-frame clones and omits some. The sample yields 60,000 to 80,000 clones, about 78% seen once. Broader study findings: Spike-spanning, vaccine-associated CD4 TCRs were dominant at 160-218 and 743-854. The peak T cell response came first, and repertoires were sampled only after it. Close to half of all spike-specific TCRs reportedly target regions of the variants that are unmutated. White British ancestry dominated among donors, who included more females, and clonal diversity was possibly underestimated.

As regards this clone: Its antigen is not known. Mismatch with germline at one junction end may stem from a read error.

The CDR3 runs to 14 residues. The chain uses TRBV23-1 and TRBJ2-7, with TRBD1 as a possible D gene (6 bases). TRBV23-1 is marked as an open reading frame, function uncertain. The input for sequencing was peripheral blood, taken 28 days after the second AZD1222 dose. The origin of this receptor is an adult who received the AZD1222 COVID-19 vaccine. CDR3 in amino acids: CASNQRPGEYEQYF. CDR3 in DNA: TGCGCCAGCAATCAAAGGCCAGGGGAATACGAGCAGTACTTC.